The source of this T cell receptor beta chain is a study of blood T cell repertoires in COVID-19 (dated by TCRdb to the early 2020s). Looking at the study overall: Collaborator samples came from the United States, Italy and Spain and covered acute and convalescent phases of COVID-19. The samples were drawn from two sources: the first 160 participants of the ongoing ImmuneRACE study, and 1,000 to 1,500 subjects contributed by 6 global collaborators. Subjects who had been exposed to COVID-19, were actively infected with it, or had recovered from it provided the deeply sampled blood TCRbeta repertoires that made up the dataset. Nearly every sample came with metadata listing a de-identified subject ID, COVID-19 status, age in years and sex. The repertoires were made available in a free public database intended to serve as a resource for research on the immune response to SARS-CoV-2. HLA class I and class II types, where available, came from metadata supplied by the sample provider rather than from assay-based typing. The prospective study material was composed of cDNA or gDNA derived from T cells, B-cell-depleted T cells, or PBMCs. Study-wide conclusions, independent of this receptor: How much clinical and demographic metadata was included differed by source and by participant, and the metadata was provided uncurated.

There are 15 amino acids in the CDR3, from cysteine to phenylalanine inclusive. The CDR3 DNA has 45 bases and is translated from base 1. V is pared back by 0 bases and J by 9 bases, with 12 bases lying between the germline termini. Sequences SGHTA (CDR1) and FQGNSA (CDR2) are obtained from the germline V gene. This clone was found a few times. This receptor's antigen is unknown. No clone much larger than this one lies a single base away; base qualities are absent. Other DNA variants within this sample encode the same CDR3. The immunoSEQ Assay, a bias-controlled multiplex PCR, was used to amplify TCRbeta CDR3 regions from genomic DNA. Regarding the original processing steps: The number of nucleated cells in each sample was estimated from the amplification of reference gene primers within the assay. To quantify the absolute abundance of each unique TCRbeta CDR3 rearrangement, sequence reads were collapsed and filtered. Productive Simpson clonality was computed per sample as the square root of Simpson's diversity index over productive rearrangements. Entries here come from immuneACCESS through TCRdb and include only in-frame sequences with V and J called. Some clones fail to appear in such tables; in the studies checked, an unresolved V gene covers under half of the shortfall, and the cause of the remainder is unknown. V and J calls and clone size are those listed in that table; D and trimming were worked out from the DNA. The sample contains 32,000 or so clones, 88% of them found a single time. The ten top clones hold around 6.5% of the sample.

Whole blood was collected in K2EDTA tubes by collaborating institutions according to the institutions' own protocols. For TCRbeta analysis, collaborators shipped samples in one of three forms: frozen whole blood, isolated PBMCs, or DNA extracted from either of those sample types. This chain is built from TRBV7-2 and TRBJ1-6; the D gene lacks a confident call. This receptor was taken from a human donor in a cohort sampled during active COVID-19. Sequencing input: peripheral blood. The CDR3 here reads CASSLALGEGSPLHF. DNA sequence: TGTGCCAGCAGCTTAGCTCTCGGTGAGGGTTCACCCCTCCACTTT.